These 14 T cell receptor beta chains were all obtained from the same sample, sequenced in a study of T cell responses to AZD1222 COVID-19 vaccine. Sequencing used immunoSEQ multiplex PCR; TCRdb keeps in-frame clones, though not all of them. The sample lists fewer than 130,000 clones, around 90% occurring once. The sequenced sample was peripheral blood, obtained 28 days after the second AZD1222 dose. The origin of the receptors is an adult who received the AZD1222 COVID-19 vaccine.

As for this clone: Its ends do not fully match the called genes, so a read error is possible. This sequence joins TRBV19 and TRBJ1-4; no reliable D call. The CDR3 has 14 amino acids. In germline, CDR1 is LNHDA, CDR2 SQIVND (reference sequence). This CDR3 reads CTSRPTEDYEKLFF. The CDR3 DNA reads as TGTACCAGTAGGCCTACTGAGGACTATGAAAAACTGTTTTTT.

This clone was picked up many times. The chain has TRBV2 and TRBJ1-2, with 7 bases that match TRBD1. From germline, CDR1 is SNHLY and CDR2 FYNNEI. The CDR3 sequence is 15 residues long. The V gene end was trimmed by 6 bases and the J gene end by 0 bases; junction bases not matched to a gene: 7. The chain's CDR3 is CASRSDRAANYGYTF. The CDR3 bases are TGTGCCAGCAGATCCGACAGGGCGGCTAACTATGGCTACACCTTC.

The V call is TRBV28, the J call TRBJ1-5; TRBD1 agrees at 7 bases. Germline CDR1 and CDR2: MDHEN and SYDVKM. The CDR3 loop spans 14 amino acids. V dropped 6 bases and J dropped 3; count of bases not matched to a gene: 5. In DNA, the CDR3 is TGTGCCAGCAGCTCTGACAGGGCCAATCAGCCCCAGCATTTT. Translated: CASSSDRANQPQHF.

The rearrangement joins TRBV6-5 to TRBJ1-1; D might be TRBD1 (6 bases). CDR1 and CDR2 (germline): MNHEY, SVGAGI. The CDR3 runs to 14 residues. V was trimmed by 3 bases and J by 0 bases, leaving 8 bases between them. Here the CDR3 reads CASSYQGMNTEAFF. The CDR3 DNA reads TGTGCCAGCAGTTATCAGGGGATGAACACTGAAGCTTTCTTT.

This chain connects TRBV18 to TRBJ2-5; TRBD1 matches at 8 bases. The CDR3 totals 15 residues. Germline values: CDR1 KGHSH, CDR2 LQKENI. V gave up 4 bases and J gave up 3 bases; unmatched junction bases: 7. The CDR3: CASSLDLTGEETQYF. The DNA of the CDR3 is TGTGCCAGCTCACTAGACTTGACAGGGGAAGAGACCCAGTACTTC.

CDR3 protein: CASSFRTGGNTEAFF. In DNA form, the CDR3 reads TGTGCCAGCAGCTTTCGGACAGGGGGTAACACTGAAGCTTTCTTT. The chain employs TRBV7-8 and TRBJ1-1, with 10 bases lining up with TRBD1. Germline trimming cut 3 bases from V and 2 bases from J; bases unmatched to any gene: 3. The CDR3 loop spans 15 amino acids. In germline, CDR1 is SGHVS, CDR2 FQNEAQ.

The rearrangement links TRBV6-5 to TRBJ1-4; possible D gene TRBD1, 5 bases. The V gene's germline CDR1 is MNHEY and CDR2 SVGAGI. The CDR3 covers 14 residues. The ends were cut back, 7 bases at V and 3 bases at J, with 12 bases in the middle. CDR3 amino acids: CASNQGSPNEKLFF. Written as DNA, the CDR3 is TGTGCCAGCAACCAGGGAAGCCCTAATGAAAAACTGTTTTTT.

J is TRBJ1-1 and V is TRBV6-5; the D gene is possibly TRBD1 (5 bases). The germline CDR1 and CDR2 sequences are MNHEY and SVGAGI. The CDR3 runs 13 residues. Between the trimmed V and J ends, which lost 6 bases and 8 bases, there was a span of 16 bases. CDR3 coding DNA: TGTGCCAGCAGCCTCGGGGACCTTAGGGAAGCTTTCTTT. Translation: CASSLGDLREAFF.

This clone was observed a single time. The chain is built from TRBV4-1 and TRBJ2-7, with D perhaps TRBD2 (5 bases). This CDR3 has 16 amino acids. Germline values: CDR1 MGHRA, CDR2 YSYEKL. V shed 1 base and J shed 0 bases, with 13 bases lying between them. This CDR3 reads CASSQGNGKSSYEQYF. The CDR3 DNA reads TGCGCCAGCAGCCAAGGGAACGGGAAGAGCTCCTACGAGCAGTACTTC.

This rearrangement joins TRBV27 to TRBJ2-1; 11 nucleotides line up with TRBD2. With V trimmed by 3 bases and J by 6 bases, 4 bases remained unmatched. Germline values: CDR1 MNHEY, CDR2 SMNVEV (reference sequence). The CDR3 length is 15 residues. The CDR3 DNA reads as TGTGCCAGCAGTTTCAGACTAGCGGGATCCAATGAGCAGTTCTTC. Translating it yields CASSFRLAGSNEQFF.

The chain carries TRBV5-1 and TRBJ1-2, with 10 bases aligning to TRBD1. The CDR3 covers 14 residues. Losses at the gene ends were 3 bases for V and 6 bases for J; bases not matched to a gene: 5. Germline CDR1 reads SGHRS; CDR2 reads YFSETQ. As DNA, the CDR3 is TGCGCCAGCAGCTGGGACAGGGGAGGAGATGGCTACACCTTC. Protein: CASSWDRGGDGYTF.

The chain couples TRBV27 to TRBJ2-2; 7 nucleotides line up with TRBD1. Germline assignment: CDR1 MNHEY and CDR2 SMNVEV (reference sequence). V lost 4 bases and J lost 3; bases outside the gene matches: 11. This CDR3 is 17 amino acids long. The CDR3 nucleotides read TGTGCCAGCAGTTCGATCAGGACAGGCCTCGACACCGGGGAGCTGTTTTTT. It is translated as CASSSIRTGLDTGELFF.

This sequence joins TRBV11-2 and TRBJ1-2; D gene ambiguous. Germline V gene lookup returns CDR1 SGHAT and CDR2 FQNNGV. V lost 1 base to trimming and J lost 7 bases, with 7 bases between them. There are 12 residues in the CDR3. Here the CDR3 reads CASSLGLTGYTF. In DNA form, the CDR3 reads TGTGCCAGCAGCTTAGGATTGACTGGCTACACCTTC. Variable domain in full (rest from reference TRBV11-2 and TRBJ1-2): EAGVAQSPRYKIIEKRQSVAFWCNPISGHATLYWYQQILGQGPKLLIQFQNNGVVDDSQLPKDRFSAERLKGVDSTLKIQPAKLEDSAVYLCASSLGLTGYTFGSGTRLTVV.

This chain connects TRBV7-8 to TRBJ1-5, with TRBD1 as a possible D gene (5 bases). The CDR3 consists of 13 residues. Germline V lookup: CDR1 SGHVS, CDR2 FQNEAQ. Trimming removed 5 bases at V and 7 bases at J, with 12 bases between. CDR3 coding DNA: TGTGCCAGCAGCCCCCATGAGGGGCAGCCCCAGCATTTT. It translates to CASSPHEGQPQHF.